This TCR beta chain was sequenced in a study of T cell repertoires in cytomegalovirus infection. Study details: From public TCR beta signatures came an indication of both CMV infection and matching HLA type.

TCRdb reprocessed the reads with MiXCR, giving one entry per CDR3 protein. The sample carries about 400,000 distinct CDR3 sequences, approximately 18% recorded once. This CDR3 comprises 15 residues. Looked up from germline, CDR1 is SGHRS and CDR2 is YFSETQ. Trimming pared 5 bases from V and 4 bases from J, leaving 18 bases between. This sequence was found in a human donor in good health (CMV status not recorded). Some clones in this sample may be carry-over from other donors' samples. V and J are TRBV5-1 and TRBJ1-1; possibly TRBD1 for D (6 bases). Sequencing was carried out using PBMCs. CDR3 nucleotide sequence: TGCGCCAGCAGGTTGTTCGGGGGGGCAAGCACTGAAGCTTTCTTT. Translated: CASRLFGGASTEAFF.